The 8 T cell receptor beta chains listed next were all sequenced from one sample in a study of cytomegalovirus exposure and HLA in healthy donors. In the PCR, 60 Vbeta and 13 Jbeta primers were used. Clones were read by immunoSEQ multiplex PCR, and TCRdb kept only the in-frame ones, dropping some. The table includes approximately 180,000 clones, 77% detected once. What was sequenced was PBMCs. The receptors derive from a woman aged 55-69 years in good health and CMV-seropositive.

The chain combines TRBV27 with TRBJ1-5, with a tentative D call TRBD1 (6 bases). Trimming shortened V by 6 bases and J by 5 bases, and 14 bases separated the two germline ends. This CDR3 comprises 14 residues. CDR1 and CDR2 from the germline V gene are MNHEY and SMNVEV (reference sequence). The CDR3 protein is CASRVRGFDQPQHF. The CDR3 region has the DNA TGTGCCAGCAGGGTCAGGGGTTTCGATCAGCCCCAGCATTTT.

This clone was observed a few times. The chain joins TRBV4-3 to TRBJ2-7, with D maybe TRBD2 (6 bases). CDR1 and CDR2 from the germline V gene are LGHNA and YSLEER. The CDR3 has 15 residues. V was pared by 0 bases and J by 0 bases, with 9 bases between. The CDR3 is CASSQDPGASYEQYF. The DNA for the CDR3 is TGCGCCAGCAGCCAAGACCCGGGAGCCTCCTACGAGCAGTACTTC.

V and J are TRBV28 and TRBJ2-5; D may be TRBD2 (6 bases). V dropped 3 bases and J dropped 7 bases, with 9 bases sitting between them. The germline V gene has CDR1 MDHEN and CDR2 SYDVKM. The CDR3 totals 12 residues. As DNA, the CDR3 is TGTGCCAGCAGTTTGGTGCGGGGGACCCAGTACTTC. Protein: CASSLVRGTQYF. Looking up the rest from reference TRBV28 and TRBJ2-5 gives the full variable domain: DVKVTQSSRYLVKRTGEKVFLECVQDMDHENMFWYRQDPGLGLRLIYFSYDVKMKEKGDIPEGYSVSREKKERFSLILESASTNQTSMYLCASSLVRGTQYFGPGTRLLVL.

The rearrangement uses TRBV5-1 and TRBJ1-3; 8 positions agree with TRBD1. This CDR3 contains 14 residues. Germline V gene data show CDR1 as SGHRS and CDR2 as YFSETQ. The V segment lost 4 bases and the J segment 7 bases; nucleotides outside the gene matches: 7. As DNA, the CDR3 is TGCGCCAGCAGCCTAGGACAGGGACGGAACACCATATATTTT. Protein sequence: CASSLGQGRNTIYF.

The J gene is TRBJ1-2, the V gene TRBV7-8; D unclear. The V end lost 3 bases, the J end lost 2 bases, and 7 bases lay between the germline ends. Germline V lookup: CDR1 SGHVS, CDR2 FQNEAQ. The CDR3 has 13 amino acids. CDR3 nucleotide sequence: TGTGCCAGCAGCTTTGGGCAGAACTATGGCTACACCTTC. Translating gives CASSFGQNYGYTF.

The chain links TRBV28 to TRBJ1-2; no clear D. Looked up from germline, CDR1 is MDHEN and CDR2 is SYDVKM. V was trimmed by 3 bases and J by 6 bases, leaving 14 bases between them. This CDR3 has 14 amino acids. The CDR3 loop is CASSLPEGRDGYTF. CDR3 DNA: TGTGCCAGCAGTTTGCCCGAGGGTAGGGATGGCTACACCTTC.

The chain recombines TRBV27 with TRBJ2-5, with a possible D match to TRBD2 (7 bases). The J call may be wrong; the DNA end is better matched by TRBJ2-7. The V gene's germline CDR1 is MNHEY and CDR2 SMNVEV (reference sequence). The CDR3 has 14 amino acids. The CDR3 sequence is CASSLGQGRGEQYF. For the CDR3, the DNA is TGTGCCAGCAGTTTAGGGCAGGGGAGGGGCGAGCAGTACTTC.

V usage is TRBV5-1 and J usage is TRBJ2-1; 8 nucleotides align to TRBD1. The CDR3 runs to 15 residues. V shed 1 base, J shed 4 bases, and the junction held 4 bases outside the gene matches. Looked up from germline, CDR1 is SGHRS and CDR2 is YFSETQ. Here the CDR3 reads CASSLITGGYNEQFF. The CDR3, as DNA: TGCGCCAGCAGCTTGATTACAGGGGGGTACAATGAGCAGTTCTTC.